Included here is one T cell receptor beta chain sequence, with context. The antigen it recognizes is unknown. Within one base of it there is no much larger clone, and no base qualities were kept. TCR CDR3 regions were amplified from genomic DNA by multiplex PCR using the deep immunoSEQ assay. Genomic DNA extracted from each cell subset was distributed evenly over all wells of several immunoSEQ 96-well plates, and each plate served as one replicate. For sorted subsets, approximately 190 ng of genomic DNA, equivalent to roughly 30,000 T cell genomes, went into each replicate PCR. Purified libraries were quantified with a Qubit 3.0 fluorometer, sized on a Bioanalyzer 2100, and re-quantified with the KAPA Library Quantification kit. Each immunoSEQ 96-well plate was sequenced on its own single-read 150-cycle Illumina NextSeq 550 flow cell. The authors' pipeline ran thus. The immunoSEQ output contained only junctional sequences without quality scores, so filtering could not match that applied to full-length reads. To assign V/J genes and CDR3, sequences were annotated against IMGT germline references using PyIR, a Python wrapper for IgBLAST v1.9. Reads were filtered out if the reads had weak V/J assignments (E-value above 1e-6), no CDR3, stop codons, out-of-frame junctions, or ambiguous translated residues. A V3J clonotype was defined by an identical inferred V gene, J gene, and CDR3 amino acid sequence. To compute the percentage overlap between repertoires, the number of shared unique clonotypes was divided by the size of the smaller repertoire. Richness of each repertoire was evaluated using RTK rarefaction, the Chao1 estimator, and Recon v2.1 estimates of unobserved clonotypes. Generation probabilities for all TCRbeta clonotypes obtained by the gDNA method from several donors were computed using OLGA. TCRdb re-hosts the immuneACCESS table, in-frame sequences only. Its copies lack some clones; in the studies checked, an unresolved V gene accounts for under half of them, and the cause for the rest is not known. V and J calls and clone size follow that table, whereas D and trimming were derived from the DNA. This sample holds about 1 million clones; roughly 75% were observed only once. 1.5% of the sample is held by the ten biggest clonotypes.

This sample was taken from a study of shared clonotypes between healthy human individuals (dated by TCRdb to about 2020). Regarding the research as a whole: The cohort comprised a couple of women and three men aged 18 to 49 years. For each donor, CD4 naive and CD4 memory were each run on three plates, CD8 naive on two plates, and CD8 memory on one plate. To estimate repertoire size and how much clonotype sharing occurs between individuals, the study deeply sequenced the blood TCR repertoires of 4 to 6 healthy adults. To increase sequencing depth and limit assay-specific biases, different laboratories used diverse techniques to prepare libraries and sequence TCR repertoires. Per donor, leukapheresis produced somewhere between about 0.94 and 10 billion PBMCs.

The CDR3 goes from the cysteine to the phenylalanine over 12 residues. Of the read, only the CDR3 DNA is kept; its 36 bases are in frame from base 1. CDR1 and CDR2, per the germline V gene, are SGHVS and FNYEAQ. The germline ends are 11 bases apart after V is trimmed by 5 bases and J by 6 bases. The donors were healthy, HIV-negative adults who had no recently reported acute infections or vaccinations. Every donor was a Caucasian adult residing in Nashville, Tennessee, USA. CD4+ T cells were enriched by magnetic negative selection; naive cells were then positively selected on CD45RA, and the negative fraction formed the memory subset. Blood was obtained by leukapheresis, after which PBMCs were separated by Ficoll-Histopaque density gradient centrifugation and cryopreserved in liquid nitrogen vapor phase. Analytical flow cytometry was used to check the purity and quantity of each magnetically sorted T cell population. Genomic DNA was isolated from every sorted fraction and measured by UV absorbance on a Nanodrop 2000c.

Study-wide conclusions, independent of this receptor: Only blood was sampled, and tissue TCR repertoires likely differ from those in blood. When a few donors were compared, the shared fraction of clonotypes was roughly 4.8% for naive CD4, approximately 3.3% for naive CD8, roughly 2.5% for memory CD4, and about 0.36% for memory CD8. Rarefaction of sorted-subset datasets indicated incomplete sequencing despite the large sequencing depth. Based on pairwise subsampling, the degree of clonotype sharing among donors was expected to be affected by sequencing depth. Estimated clonotype richness was generally larger for naive than for memory subsets. Compared with non-shared clonotypes, clonotypes shared by all four sorted-subset donors had higher generation probabilities. Because the study included only a small number of donors, the genetic and exposure-history diversity represented was limited.

Sequencing was done on a sample of memory CD4+ T cells sorted from blood. Explained via the paper, the cell subset or site label denotes: CD45RA-negative fraction. The origin of this receptor is a man younger than 30 in good health. The chain joins TRBV7-6 to TRBJ2-7; possibly the D gene is TRBD1, per 6 matching bases. The CDR3 region reads CASSQRDTEQYF. At the DNA level, the sequence is TGTGCCAGCAGCCAACGGGACACCGAGCAGTACTTC.